Relative to its sample, the clone carrying this T cell receptor (beta chain) is medium-sized. Its antigen remains unknown. TCRdb keeps only in-frame clones here, not all; method: immunoSEQ multiplex PCR. The sample has approximately 30,000 clones, 70% to 80% seen once. The entry originates in a study of CD4 T cells in relation to SARS-CoV-2 and coronaviruses. On the study more broadly: After nine to eleven days of antigen culture, PBMC TCR beta CDR3s were sequenced.

This CDR3 is built from 16 residues. V was clipped by 5 bases and J by 2 bases, with 16 bases between them. Germline V gene data show CDR1 as SEHNR and CDR2 as FQNEAQ (reference sequence). The unexposed donors gave CD4+ T cells in about 2010-2018, prior to COVID-19. CD4+ T cells were isolated from the cells after around 10 days of culture. Cells permitting, SARS-CoV-2 S/N and four cold-coronavirus spikes were tested on unexposed-donor CD4+ T cells. The rearrangement joins TRBV7-9 to TRBJ1-5, with D perhaps matching TRBD1 (6 bases). The material sequenced was CD4+ T cells from PBMCs, cultured in vitro. The sequence derives from a human donor in good health. The CDR3 is CASSPGDRTGNQPQHF. CDR3 nucleotides: TGTGCCAGCAGCCCTGGGGATAGGACAGGCAATCAGCCCCAGCATTTT.